Listed below are T cell receptor beta chains from one sample, sequenced in a study of shared T cell receptors in the human thymus. The assay was immunoSEQ multiplex PCR, and TCRdb's table has in-frame clones only and misses some. The data show under 850,000 clones, roughly 88% seen once. This sample also belongs to another study, concerning human thymus T cells.

Source material: thymocytes. The receptors here all came from a boy younger than two with a congenital heart defect. Each CDR3 is given with its conserved first and last residue. D genes are given only for firm matches. Clone size is shown for a subset of rows, as once, few, many or a class of expanded clone.

v_call: TRBV15; d_call: TRBD2; j_call: TRBJ2-3; clone_size: once; cdr3_nt: TGTGCCACCAGCAGAGATCGTGGGTCGCGGGAGGGGACAGATACGCAGTATTTT; cdr3_aa: CATSRDRGSREGTDTQYF
v_call: TRBV30; d_call: TRBD2; j_call: TRBJ2-7; clone_size: -; cdr3_nt: TGTGCCTGGGGACTAGCGGACTACGAGCAGTACTTC; cdr3_aa: CAWGLADYEQYF
v_call: TRBV4-2; d_call: TRBD2; j_call: TRBJ2-1; clone_size: -; cdr3_nt: TGTGCCAGCAGCTCAACATCCCCCCCGGGACTAGCGGTATACAATGAGCAGTTCTTC; cdr3_aa: CASSSTSPPGLAVYNEQFF
v_call: TRBV29-1; d_call: -; j_call: TRBJ2-5; clone_size: -; cdr3_nt: TGCAGCGTTGATAGTGGGGCGCAAGAGACCCAGTACTTC; cdr3_aa: CSVDSGAQETQYF
v_call: TRBV12-1; d_call: -; j_call: TRBJ2-5; clone_size: -; cdr3_nt: TGTGCCAGCAGCCAGACGGGACTAGCGGACGAGACCCAGTACTTC; cdr3_aa: CASSQTGLADETQYF
v_call: TRBV27; d_call: TRBD1; j_call: TRBJ1-5; clone_size: -; cdr3_nt: TGTGCCAGCAGTTTATGCTTCGACAGGGACGGGCCCGGTAATCAGCCCCAGCATTTT; cdr3_aa: CASSLCFDRDGPGNQPQHF
v_call: TRBV7-8; d_call: TRBD1; j_call: TRBJ2-7; clone_size: -; cdr3_nt: TGTGCCAGCAGCTTAGGGACAGGGGGCGTATACGAGCAGTACTTC; cdr3_aa: CASSLGTGGVYEQYF
v_call: TRBV4-1; d_call: -; j_call: TRBJ2-7; clone_size: few; cdr3_nt: TGCGCCAGCAGGCATAGGGACTTCTCGGTCCTCGAGCAGTACTTC; cdr3_aa: CASRHRDFSVLEQYF
v_call: TRBV5-8; d_call: TRBD1; j_call: TRBJ2-1; clone_size: -; cdr3_nt: TGTGCCAGCAGCTTGGACAGGGGAAGGGGTAAGAAGCAGTTCTTC; cdr3_aa: CASSLDRGRGKKQFF
v_call: TRBV6-1; d_call: TRBD1; j_call: TRBJ2-1; clone_size: -; cdr3_nt: TGTGCCAGCGAGGGACAGATTCCCTACAATGAGCAGTTCTTC; cdr3_aa: CASEGQIPYNEQFF
v_call: TRBV5-4; d_call: TRBD2; j_call: TRBJ2-7; clone_size: -; cdr3_nt: TGTGCCAGCAGCCGGGGACTAGCGGGAGACAAAATCCCCTACGAGCAGTACTTC; cdr3_aa: CASSRGLAGDKIPYEQYF
v_call: TRBV5-6; d_call: TRBD1; j_call: TRBJ1-5; clone_size: -; cdr3_nt: TGTGCCACCGGGACAGGGGGCAATCAGCCCCAGCATTTT; cdr3_aa: CATGTGGNQPQHF
v_call: TRBV4-2; d_call: TRBD1; j_call: TRBJ2-7; clone_size: -; cdr3_nt: TGTGCCAGCAACGCGCTGCCGGGACAGACCTACGAGCAGTACTTC; cdr3_aa: CASNALPGQTYEQYF
v_call: TRBV7-2; d_call: -; j_call: TRBJ1-5; clone_size: -; cdr3_nt: TGTGCCAGCAGCTTAACCCCGGGACACAAAGCTAGAGGCAATCAGCCCCAGCATTTT; cdr3_aa: CASSLTPGHKARGNQPQHF
v_call: TRBV27; d_call: -; j_call: TRBJ2-6; clone_size: once; cdr3_nt: TGTGCCAGCAGTCTCAGGTCTGGGGCCAACGTCCTGACTTTC; cdr3_aa: CASSLRSGANVLTF
v_call: TRBV6-5; d_call: TRBD1; j_call: TRBJ2-1; clone_size: -; cdr3_nt: TGTGCCAGCAGTTACCGGGACAGCTCCTACAATGAGCAGTTCTTC; cdr3_aa: CASSYRDSSYNEQFF
v_call: TRBV6-1; d_call: TRBD2; j_call: TRBJ2-5; clone_size: -; cdr3_nt: TGTGCCAGCAGTGAAAGCGGGAGCCGCGGGGGACAAGAGACCCAGTACTTC; cdr3_aa: CASSESGSRGGQETQYF
v_call: TRBV15; d_call: -; j_call: TRBJ2-5; clone_size: -; cdr3_nt: TGTGCCACCAGCAGCCGACGAAGCGGAACCCAGTACTTC; cdr3_aa: CATSSRRSGTQYF